A single sample gave rise to the 30 T cell receptor beta chains below, sequenced in a study of neurological immune-mediated disorders. TCRdb reprocessed the 5' RACE reads with MiXCR, giving one entry per CDR3 protein. The sample records more than 75,000 distinct CDR3 sequences, roughly 4.8% being singletons. The sequenced sample consisted of PBMCs. The receptors originated from a woman aged 30 to 39 with multiple sclerosis.

This clonotype was recorded many times. CDR3 loop: CASSLTRGLNNQPQHF. DNA of the CDR3: TGTGCCAGCAGCTTAACCAGGGGGCTCAATAATCAGCCCCAGCATTTT. The gene calls are TRBV13 and TRBJ1-5; 8 bases fit TRBD1. CDR1 is PRHDT and CDR2 is FYEKMQ in the germline V gene (reference sequence). The CDR3 is made up of 16 amino acids. V lost 2 bases, J lost 4 bases, and 7 bases stayed unmatched.

This clonotype came up many times. This chain uses TRBV5-1 with TRBJ2-3; D might be TRBD1 or TRBD2, each matching 5 bases. Deletions cut 4 bases from V and 8 bases from J, with 23 bases between. The CDR3 consists of 16 residues. Germline CDR1 and CDR2: SGHRS and YFSETQ. Here the CDR3 DNA reads TGCGCCAGCAGCGGATACCGGGGCTCCACTCCCGGTACGCAGTATTTT. This encodes CASSGYRGSTPGTQYF.

There are many counts of this clonotype. CDR3 sequence: CASRDSSSYNEQFF. CDR3 DNA sequence: TGCGCCAGCAGGGACTCGAGCTCCTACAATGAGCAGTTCTTC. The V call is TRBV5-1, the J call TRBJ2-1; the D gene is possibly TRBD2 (5 bases). V lost 5 bases and J 0 bases, leaving 9 bases between the germline ends. This CDR3 is 14 amino acids long. The germline V gene encodes CDR1 SGHRS and CDR2 YFSETQ.

This clonotype has at least ten counts. This chain uses TRBV20-1 with TRBJ1-4; D is possibly TRBD1 (6 bases). V lost 4 bases and J 4 bases, leaving 10 bases between the germline ends. CDR3 length: 13 residues. Per germline, CDR1 DFQATT and CDR2 SNEGSKA (reference sequence). In DNA form, the CDR3 reads TGCAGTGCTAAACAGGGTGGTAATGAAAAACTGTTTTTT. This sequence encodes CSAKQGGNEKLFF.

This clonotype was recorded at least ten times. The chain is built from TRBV20-1 and TRBJ2-3, with 7 bases fitting TRBD2. V was clipped by 0 bases and J by 0 bases; unmatched bases: 3. Germline CDR1 and CDR2: DFQATT and SNEGSKA (reference sequence). CDR3 length: 15 residues. This CDR3 reads CSARDQRGSTDTQYF. DNA of the CDR3: TGCAGTGCTAGAGACCAGCGGGGTAGCACAGATACGCAGTATTTT.

This clonotype was seen ten or more times. The rearrangement joins TRBV20-1 to TRBJ2-1, with 10 bases fitting TRBD1. The J segment lost 2 bases and the V segment lost 5 bases, leaving 9 bases of the junction unmatched. Germline CDR1 and CDR2: DFQATT and SNEGSKA (reference sequence). This CDR3 is built from 16 residues. The CDR3 DNA reads TGCAGTGCTGAGCCCCCCGGGACAGGGGCCTACAATGAGCAGTTCTTC. This codes for CSAEPPGTGAYNEQFF.

The J gene is TRBJ2-7, the V gene TRBV6-1; perhaps TRBD1 as D (6 bases). The V gene lost 3 bases and the J gene lost 1 base, with 13 bases spanning the gap. This CDR3 has 15 residues. The germline gives CDR1 MNHNS, CDR2 SASEGT. This CDR3 reads CASSEKDSPSYEQYF. CDR3 in DNA: TGTGCCAGCAGTGAGAAGGACAGCCCTTCCTACGAGCAGTACTTC.

Only a few counts were recorded for this clonotype. The rearrangement joins TRBV5-1 to TRBJ2-7, with TRBD2 as a possible D gene (5 bases). The germline gives CDR1 SGHRS, CDR2 YFSETQ. This CDR3 comprises 14 residues. V was pared by 0 bases and J by 2 bases, with 9 bases between. The CDR3 region is CASSLELVPYEQYF. CDR3 DNA sequence: TGCGCCAGCAGCTTGGAACTAGTCCCCTACGAGCAGTACTTC.

Of note for this clonotype: A much larger clone is a single base away; this may be a read error. This chain joins TRBV20-1 and TRBJ1-5; D may be TRBD1 (5 bases). Trimming took off 4 bases at V and 2 bases at J, with 12 bases between the two ends. The CDR3 is made up of 14 amino acids. Germline V gives CDR1 DFQATT, CDR2 SNEGSKA (reference sequence). CDR3 loop: CSANQGRGNQPQHF. DNA of the CDR3: TGCAGTGCTAATCAGGGTAGAGGCAATCAGCCCCAGCATTTT.

This clonotype was seen a few times. DNA of the CDR3: TGCAGTGCTATACCGACAGGCCGAGCCCTTGCGGATCAGCCCCAGCATTTT. As protein: CSAIPTGRALADQPQHF. The J gene is TRBJ1-5, the V gene TRBV20-1; perhaps TRBD1 as D (6 bases). Germline V CDR1 and CDR2: DFQATT, SNEGSKA (reference sequence). This CDR3 spans 17 amino acids. The germline V and J ends were trimmed by 4 bases and 5 bases, with 24 bases remaining between them.

This clonotype was detected ten times or more. The rearrangement joins TRBV27 to TRBJ1-1, with D possibly being TRBD1 (5 bases). From germline, CDR1 is MNHEY and CDR2 SMNVEV (reference sequence). With 5 bases removed from V and 0 bases from J, the gap between germline ends came to 16 bases. This CDR3 is built from 16 residues. The CDR3: CASSPKDSRMNTEAFF. The CDR3 DNA sequence: TGTGCCAGCAGTCCCAAAGACAGCAGAATGAACACTGAAGCTTTCTTT.

This clonotype occurred many times. The chain uses TRBV12-3 or TRBV12-4 and TRBJ1-4, with no clear D. Trimming stripped 0 bases from V and 6 bases from J, with 5 bases between. The CDR3 length is 13 residues. CDR3: CASSLATDEKLFF. The DNA for the CDR3 is TGTGCCAGCAGTTTAGCGACTGATGAAAAACTGTTTTTT.

The CDR3 DNA is TGCAGTGCTAAAGCCTCCTGGACCAGCACAGATACGCAGTATTTT. As protein: CSAKASWTSTDTQYF. The rearrangement joins TRBV20-1 to TRBJ2-3; D remains unclear. V was cut by 4 bases and J by 0 bases, with 14 bases left in between. From germline, CDR1 is DFQATT and CDR2 SNEGSKA (reference sequence). This CDR3 contains 15 residues.

Of note for this clonotype: It may be a read error: a sequence one base away is much more abundant. The rearrangement joins TRBV6-5 to TRBJ1-3; the D gene is possibly TRBD1 (6 bases). CDR1 MNHEY and CDR2 SVGAGI come from the germline V gene. The CDR3 loop spans 12 amino acids. The chain's CDR3 is CDSRGSGNTIYF. The CDR3 nucleotides are TGTGACAGCAGGGGCTCTGGAAACACCATATATTTT.

This clonotype appeared many times. This CDR3 reads CAISEGRSTYSEKLFF. Written as DNA, the CDR3 is TGTGCCATCAGTGAGGGGAGGAGTACCTACAGTGAAAAACTGTTTTTT. The chain employs TRBV10-3 and TRBJ1-4; D remains unclear. Between the trimmed V and J ends, which lost 2 bases and 7 bases, there was a span of 17 bases. The CDR3 totals 16 residues. Germline V gene data show CDR1 as ENHRY and CDR2 as SYGVKD.

This clonotype was seen a few times. The V and J genes are TRBV5-4 and TRBJ2-1, with TRBD1 identical over 9 bases. This CDR3 region has 15 residues. Trimming at V came to 4 bases and at J to 6 bases, leaving 8 bases not matched to a gene. Per germline, CDR1 SGHNT and CDR2 YYREEE (reference sequence). Here the CDR3 DNA reads TGTGCCAGCAGCCATGGACAGGGGTCGCCCAATGAGCAGTTCTTC. It yields the protein CASSHGQGSPNEQFF.

This clonotype came up many times. The chain has TRBV10-3 and TRBJ2-1; D is tentatively TRBD1 or TRBD2 (5 bases each). The CDR3 loop spans 12 amino acids. CDR1 is ENHRY and CDR2 is SYGVKD in the germline V gene. Trimming cost V 7 bases and J 5 bases, with 9 bases left between them. The CDR3 here is CAITRGDNEQFF. The CDR3 region has the DNA TGTGCCATCACTAGGGGAGACAATGAGCAGTTCTTC.

At least ten counts were recorded for this clonotype. The chain links TRBV7-9 to TRBJ2-2; D is ambiguous. This CDR3 has 20 amino acids. Trimming took off 1 base at V and 0 bases at J, with 21 bases between the two ends. Germline CDR1 reads SEHNR; CDR2 reads FQNEAQ (reference sequence). The CDR3 coding sequence is TGTGCCAGCAGCTTAGTTGATTTTCGGAGTCATCATTCGAACACCGGGGAGCTGTTTTTT. This encodes CASSLVDFRSHHSNTGELFF.

This clonotype has only a few counts. The rearrangement links TRBV12-3 or TRBV12-4 to TRBJ1-1; TRBD1 is a possible D gene (5 bases). Trimming stripped 4 bases from V and 1 base from J, with 10 bases between. CDR3 length: 14 residues. CDR3 nucleotides: TGTGCCAGCAGTTCCTGGACACCGAACACTGAAGCTTTCTTT. Translated: CASSSWTPNTEAFF.

This clonotype has more than one count but fewer than ten. This rearrangement joins TRBV5-1 to TRBJ1-1; the D gene is possibly TRBD1 (6 bases). Trimming removed 0 bases from V and 10 bases from J, with 10 bases in between. Germline loops: CDR1 SGHRS, CDR2 YFSETQ. The CDR3 is 12 amino acids. In nucleotides, the CDR3 is TGCGCCAGCAGCTTGGGACAGGCGGGAGCTTTCTTT. Protein sequence: CASSLGQAGAFF.

This clonotype has at least ten counts. This chain links TRBV20-1 with TRBJ1-2; 7 nucleotides agree with TRBD1. The CDR3 sequence is 14 residues long. V lost 3 bases and J lost 4; bases outside the gene matches: 8. Germline V CDR1 and CDR2: DFQATT, SNEGSKA (reference sequence). CDR3 loop: CSARGSDRSYGYTF. CDR3 DNA: TGCAGTGCTAGGGGATCGGACAGGTCCTATGGCTACACCTTC.

This clonotype has a handful of counts. The CDR3 spells CASSLGGLNEQFF. CDR3 nucleotides: TGTGCCAGCAGCTTAGGAGGACTGAATGAGCAGTTCTTC. The V and J genes are TRBV7-2 and TRBJ2-1, with D perhaps TRBD2 (5 bases). The CDR3 has 13 residues. CDR1 and CDR2 from the germline V gene are SGHTA and FQGNSA. The V and J ends lost 1 base and 7 bases respectively, with 8 bases between them.

This clonotype showed up many times. The chain employs TRBV20-1 and TRBJ2-5, with D perhaps matching TRBD1 (6 bases). This CDR3 contains 14 residues. Germline V lookup: CDR1 DFQATT, CDR2 SNEGSKA (reference sequence). V was trimmed by 5 bases and J by 4 bases, leaving 17 bases between them. CDR3 in amino acids: CSAETGPRGETQYF. CDR3 DNA: TGCAGTGCTGAGACAGGCCCGAGAGGAGAGACCCAGTACTTC.

At least ten counts were recorded for this clonotype. The CDR3 region is CASSLDRGNTIYF. The CDR3 nucleotides read TGTGCCAGCAGCTTAGATCGAGGAAACACCATATATTTT. This chain links TRBV11-2 with TRBJ1-3, with D unresolved. This CDR3 is 13 amino acids long. V was shortened by 0 bases and J by 4 bases, with 4 bases between the two germline ends. Germline loops: CDR1 SGHAT, CDR2 FQNNGV.

This clonotype was picked up many times. The chain joins TRBV20-1 to TRBJ2-5; 13 positions agree with TRBD2. Per the germline V gene, CDR1 is DFQATT and CDR2 is SNEGSKA (reference sequence). The CDR3 has 13 amino acids. V lost 7 bases and J lost 2; bases outside the gene matches: 1. The CDR3 loop reads CSVLAGGQETQYF. The CDR3 nucleotides are TGCAGTGTACTAGCGGGAGGGCAAGAGACCCAGTACTTC.

This clonotype came up many times. This chain links TRBV6-5 with TRBJ1-5; 8 nucleotides line up with TRBD1. Germline assignment: CDR1 MNHEY and CDR2 SVGAGI. The CDR3 has 13 amino acids. The V segment lost 8 bases and the J segment 3 bases; nucleotides outside the gene matches: 3. DNA of the CDR3: TGTGCCAGCGGACAGGGCCCCAATCAGCCCCAGCATTTT. Translation: CASGQGPNQPQHF.

This clonotype has ten or more counts. This rearrangement joins TRBV3-1 to TRBJ1-1; D gene ambiguous. The CDR3 is 13 amino acids. V dropped 4 bases and J dropped 5 bases, with 11 bases sitting between them. CDR1 is LGHDT, CDR2 YNNKEL, per germline (reference sequence). The CDR3 here is CASSRLPKTEAFF. In DNA form, the CDR3 reads TGTGCCAGCAGCCGACTACCCAAGACTGAAGCTTTCTTT.

This clonotype was seen repeatedly, ten times or more. This sequence joins TRBV10-3 and TRBJ2-3; 7 bases match TRBD2. Germline lookup yields CDR1 ENHRY and CDR2 SYGVKD. V dropped 8 bases and J dropped 3; count of bases not matched to a gene: 5. This CDR3 spans 13 amino acids. The CDR3 DNA sequence: TGTGCCATCGAGCGGGGAGGAACAGATACGCAGTATTTT. Translated, it gives CAIERGGTDTQYF.

This clonotype turned up a few times. The chain has TRBV10-3 and TRBJ2-7; 7 positions agree with TRBD1. Germline loops: CDR1 ENHRY, CDR2 SYGVKD. This CDR3 is 13 amino acids long. Trimming removed 6 bases from V and 5 bases from J; junction bases left unmatched: 7. The CDR3 sequence: CAISGTASNEQYF. DNA for the CDR3: TGTGCCATCAGCGGGACAGCGTCTAACGAGCAGTACTTC.

The sample holds many counts of this clonotype. This chain connects TRBV6-6 to TRBJ1-4; D is possibly TRBD1 (5 bases). Germline V gene lookup returns CDR1 MNHNY and CDR2 SVGAGI (reference sequence). This CDR3 comprises 16 residues. V shed 5 bases and J shed 4 bases, with 17 bases lying between them. The CDR3 nucleotides are TGTGCCAGCAGTGCCTTCTCCACAGGTTATAATGAAAAACTGTTTTTT. It translates to CASSAFSTGYNEKLFF.